This entry concerns a single T cell receptor beta chain. The antigen is not known. The related graft donor's blood sample was taken on the day of bone marrow donation. The sample belongs to a study of T cells after posttransplantation cyclophosphamide. This CDR3 comprises 16 residues. Germline CDR1 is SGHTS and CDR2 is YDEGEE. With V trimmed by 4 bases and J by 6 bases, 10 bases remained unmatched. Regarding the study as a whole: After PTCy, TRB diversity resembled that of CNI/methotrexate controls. Donor CD8+ memory clones often dominated recipient blood repertoires at later times. Skin or GI-infiltrating T cells shared few TRB sequences with blood.

Libraries were prepared by immunoSEQ multiplex PCR; TCRdb keeps only in-frame clonotypes and omits some of them. The sample comprises 25,000 to 30,000 clones, roughly 88% of which are singletons, and approximately 3.5% rests with the top ten. This TCR was recovered from a man between 50 and 59 years old. The sequencing input was PBMCs. This sequence joins TRBV5-8 and TRBJ2-1; 10 bases are shared with TRBD1. Written as DNA, the CDR3 is TGTGCCAGCAGCCCCGTTTGGACAGGGGGTGTCAATGAGCAGTTCTTC. Protein product: CASSPVWTGGVNEQFF.